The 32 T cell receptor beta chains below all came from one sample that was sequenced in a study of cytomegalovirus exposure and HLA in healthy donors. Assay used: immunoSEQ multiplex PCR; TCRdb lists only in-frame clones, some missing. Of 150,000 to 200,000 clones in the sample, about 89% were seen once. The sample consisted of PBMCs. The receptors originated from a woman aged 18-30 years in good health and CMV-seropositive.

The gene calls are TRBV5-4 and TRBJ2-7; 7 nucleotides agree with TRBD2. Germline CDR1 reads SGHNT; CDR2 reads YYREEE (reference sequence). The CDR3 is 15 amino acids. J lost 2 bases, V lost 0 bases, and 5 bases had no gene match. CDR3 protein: CASSLAGGSTYEQYF. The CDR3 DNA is TGTGCCAGCAGCTTGGCGGGGGGAAGCACCTACGAGCAGTACTTC.

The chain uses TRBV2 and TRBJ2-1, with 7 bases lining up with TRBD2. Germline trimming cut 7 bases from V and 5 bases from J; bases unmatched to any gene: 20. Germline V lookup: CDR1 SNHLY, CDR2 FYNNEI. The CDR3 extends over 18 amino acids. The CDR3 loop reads CASTPGAGPTPRNNEQFF. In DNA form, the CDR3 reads TGTGCCAGCACCCCGGGAGCGGGACCTACGCCTAGGAACAATGAGCAGTTCTTC.

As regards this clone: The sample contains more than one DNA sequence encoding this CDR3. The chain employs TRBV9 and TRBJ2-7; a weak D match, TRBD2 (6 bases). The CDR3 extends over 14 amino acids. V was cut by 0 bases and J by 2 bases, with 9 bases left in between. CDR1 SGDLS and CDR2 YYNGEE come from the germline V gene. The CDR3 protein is CASSVGGGTYEQYF. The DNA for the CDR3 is TGTGCCAGCAGCGTAGGGGGAGGTACCTACGAGCAGTACTTC.

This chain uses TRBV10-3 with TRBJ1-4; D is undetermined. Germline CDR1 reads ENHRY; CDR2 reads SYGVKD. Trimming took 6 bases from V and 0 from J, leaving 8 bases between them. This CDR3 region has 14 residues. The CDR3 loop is CAISSGATNEKLFF. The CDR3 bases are TGTGCCATCAGCTCGGGAGCAACTAATGAAAAACTGTTTTTT.

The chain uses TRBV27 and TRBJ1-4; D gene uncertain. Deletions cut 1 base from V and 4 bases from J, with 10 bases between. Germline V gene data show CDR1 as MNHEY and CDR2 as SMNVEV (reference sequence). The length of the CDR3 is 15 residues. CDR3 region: CASSLWSGNNEKLFF. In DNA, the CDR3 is TGTGCCAGCAGTTTATGGAGCGGAAATAATGAAAAACTGTTTTTT.

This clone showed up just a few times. The CDR3 reads CASSEPAGGTYEQYF. The CDR3 bases are TGTGCCAGCAGTGAACCAGCGGGAGGGACCTACGAGCAGTACTTC. V gene TRBV2 combines with J gene TRBJ2-7, with TRBD2 identical over 10 bases. CDR1 is SNHLY and CDR2 is FYNNEI in the germline V gene. The CDR3 is 15 residues long. Trimming at V came to 2 bases and at J to 2 bases, leaving 3 bases not matched to a gene.

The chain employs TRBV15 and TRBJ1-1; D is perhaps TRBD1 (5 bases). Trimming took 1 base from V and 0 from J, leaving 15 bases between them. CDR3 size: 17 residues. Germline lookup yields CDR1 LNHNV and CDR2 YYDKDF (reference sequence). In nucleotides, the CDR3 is TGTGCCACCAGCAGAGTTGGGGCAGGTCAAATGAACACTGAAGCTTTCTTT. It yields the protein CATSRVGAGQMNTEAFF.

The CDR3 loop is CASSVSGTGAYNEQFF. CDR3 sequence (DNA): TGTGCCAGCAGCGTCTCCGGGACAGGGGCGTACAATGAGCAGTTCTTC. The chain couples TRBV9 to TRBJ2-1; 10 bases map to TRBD1. This CDR3 contains 16 residues. Germline V gene lookup returns CDR1 SGDLS and CDR2 YYNGEE. V was clipped by 2 bases and J by 4 bases; unmatched bases: 6.

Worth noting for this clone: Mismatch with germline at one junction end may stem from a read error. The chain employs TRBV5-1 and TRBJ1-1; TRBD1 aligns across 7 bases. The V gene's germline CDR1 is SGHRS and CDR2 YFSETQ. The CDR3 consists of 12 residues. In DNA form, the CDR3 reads TGCGCCAGCGGCTTTAAGGGACAGGAAGCTTTCTTT. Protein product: CASGFKGQEAFF.

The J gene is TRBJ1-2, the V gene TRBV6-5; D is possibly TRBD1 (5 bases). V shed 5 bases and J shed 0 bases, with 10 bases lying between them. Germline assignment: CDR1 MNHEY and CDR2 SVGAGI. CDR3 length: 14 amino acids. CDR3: CASSRTTANYGYTF. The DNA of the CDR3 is TGTGCCAGCAGTCGGACAACAGCTAACTATGGCTACACCTTC.

CDR3 in DNA: TGTGCCAGCAGCGTCCCCGGGAGAAGGGAGCTGTTTTTT. This sequence encodes CASSVPGRRELFF. This chain uses TRBV9 with TRBJ2-2, with D possibly being TRBD2 (6 bases). Germline V CDR1 and CDR2: SGDLS, YYNGEE. V gave up 2 bases and J gave up 9 bases, with 11 bases separating them. CDR3 size: 13 residues.

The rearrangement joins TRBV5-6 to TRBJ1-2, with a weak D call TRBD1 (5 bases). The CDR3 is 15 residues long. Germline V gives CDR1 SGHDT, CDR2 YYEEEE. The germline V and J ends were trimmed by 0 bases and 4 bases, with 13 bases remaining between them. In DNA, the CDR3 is TGTGCCAGCAGCTTGGCGTGGGGCAGGGCCTATGGCTACACCTTC. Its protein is CASSLAWGRAYGYTF. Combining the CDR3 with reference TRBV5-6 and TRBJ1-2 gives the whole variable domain DAGVTQSPTHLIKTRGQQVTLRCSPKSGHDTVSWYQQALGQGPQFIFQYYEEEERQRGNFPDRFSGHQFPNYSSELNVNALLLGDSALYLCASSLAWGRAYGYTFGSGTRLTVV.

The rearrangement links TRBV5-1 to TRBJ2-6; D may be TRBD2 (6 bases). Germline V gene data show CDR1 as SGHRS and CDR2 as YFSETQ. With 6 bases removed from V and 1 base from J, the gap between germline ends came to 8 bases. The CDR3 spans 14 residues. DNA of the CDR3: TGCGCCAGCACGGGGGTATCTGGGGCCAACGTCCTGACTTTC. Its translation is CASTGVSGANVLTF.

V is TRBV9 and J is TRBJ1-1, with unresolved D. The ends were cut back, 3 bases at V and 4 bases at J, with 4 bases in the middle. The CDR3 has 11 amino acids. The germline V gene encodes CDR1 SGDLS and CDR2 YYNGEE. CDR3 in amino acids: CASSEPTEAFF. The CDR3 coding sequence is TGTGCCAGCAGCGAGCCCACTGAAGCTTTCTTT. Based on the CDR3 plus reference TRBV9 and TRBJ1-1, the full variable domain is DSGVTQTPKHLITATGQRVTLRCSPRSGDLSVYWYQQSLDQGLQFLIQYYNGEERAKGNILERFSAQQFPDLHSELNLSSLELGDSALYFCASSEPTEAFFGQGTRLTVV.

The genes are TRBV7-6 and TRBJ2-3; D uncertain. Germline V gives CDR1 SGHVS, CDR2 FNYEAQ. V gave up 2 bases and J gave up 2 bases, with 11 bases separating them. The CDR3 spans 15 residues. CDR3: CASSLNSQPTDTQYF. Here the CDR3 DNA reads TGTGCCAGCAGCTTAAATAGCCAGCCCACAGATACGCAGTATTTT.

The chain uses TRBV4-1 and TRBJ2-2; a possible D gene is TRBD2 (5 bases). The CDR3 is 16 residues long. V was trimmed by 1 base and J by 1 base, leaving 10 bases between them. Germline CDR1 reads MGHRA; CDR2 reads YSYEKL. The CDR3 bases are TGCGCCAGCAGCCAAGGCGGCGGGCAGAACACCGGGGAGCTGTTTTTT. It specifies CASSQGGGQNTGELFF.

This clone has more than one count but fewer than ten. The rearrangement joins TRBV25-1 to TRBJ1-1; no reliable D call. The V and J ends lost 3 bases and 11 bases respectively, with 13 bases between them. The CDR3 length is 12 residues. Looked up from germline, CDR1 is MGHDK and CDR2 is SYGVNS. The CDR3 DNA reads TGTGCCAGCAGTGAGGGAGGGATTGAGGCTTTCTTT. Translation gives CASSEGGIEAFF. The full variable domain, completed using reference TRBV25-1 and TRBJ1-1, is EADIYQTPRYLVIGTGKKITLECSQTMGHDKMYWYQQDPGMELHLIHYSYGVNSTEKGDLSSESTVSRIRTEHFPLTLESARPSHTSQYLCASSEGGIEAFFGQGTRLTVV.

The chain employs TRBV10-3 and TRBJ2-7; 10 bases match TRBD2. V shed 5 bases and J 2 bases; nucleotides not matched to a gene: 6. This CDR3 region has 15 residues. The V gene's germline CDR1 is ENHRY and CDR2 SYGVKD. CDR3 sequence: CAISQLAGTTYEQYF. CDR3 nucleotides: TGTGCCATCAGTCAACTAGCGGGAACAACCTACGAGCAGTACTTC.

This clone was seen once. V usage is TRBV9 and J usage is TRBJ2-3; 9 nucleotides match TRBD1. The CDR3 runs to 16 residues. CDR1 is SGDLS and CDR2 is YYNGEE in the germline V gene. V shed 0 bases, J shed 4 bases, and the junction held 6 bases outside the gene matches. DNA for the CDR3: TGTGCCAGCAGCGTAGGCACAGGGGGCTCGTCAGATACGCAGTATTTT. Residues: CASSVGTGGSSDTQYF.

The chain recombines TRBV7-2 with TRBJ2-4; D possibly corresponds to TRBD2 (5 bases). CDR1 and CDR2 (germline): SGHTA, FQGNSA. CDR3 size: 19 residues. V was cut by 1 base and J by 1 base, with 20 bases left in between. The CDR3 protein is CASSLDPSFSDGAKNIQYF. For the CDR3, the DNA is TGTGCCAGCAGCTTAGATCCTAGCTTCTCTGACGGGGCCAAAAACATTCAGTACTTC.

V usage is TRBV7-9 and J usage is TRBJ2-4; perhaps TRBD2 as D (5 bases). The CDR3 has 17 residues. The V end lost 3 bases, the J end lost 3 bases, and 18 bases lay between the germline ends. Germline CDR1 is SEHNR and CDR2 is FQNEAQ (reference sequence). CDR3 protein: CASSFLEAQSFKNIQYF. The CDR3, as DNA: TGTGCCAGCAGCTTTCTGGAGGCGCAGTCCTTCAAAAACATTCAGTACTTC.

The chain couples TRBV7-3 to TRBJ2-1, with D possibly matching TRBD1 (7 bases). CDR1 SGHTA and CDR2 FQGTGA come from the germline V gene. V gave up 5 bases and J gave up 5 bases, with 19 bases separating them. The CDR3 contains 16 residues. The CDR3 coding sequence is TGTGCCAGCAGCCTAATCCAGGGGGAGGTCCACAATGAGCAGTTCTTC. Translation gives CASSLIQGEVHNEQFF.

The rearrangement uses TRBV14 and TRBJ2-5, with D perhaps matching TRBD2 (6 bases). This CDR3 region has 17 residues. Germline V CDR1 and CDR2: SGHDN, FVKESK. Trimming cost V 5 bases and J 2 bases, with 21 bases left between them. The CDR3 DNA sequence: TGTGCCAGCAGCGATTGGAAGCCCGCGGGACGGCAAGAGACCCAGTACTTC. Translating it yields CASSDWKPAGRQETQYF.

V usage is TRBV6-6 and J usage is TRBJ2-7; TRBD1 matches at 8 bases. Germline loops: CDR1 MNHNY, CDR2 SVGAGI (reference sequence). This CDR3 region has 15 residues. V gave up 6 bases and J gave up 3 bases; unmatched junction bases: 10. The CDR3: CASSHPGTGIYEQYF. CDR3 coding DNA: TGTGCCAGCAGCCACCCCGGGACAGGAATCTACGAGCAGTACTTC.

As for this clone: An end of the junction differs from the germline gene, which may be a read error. The CDR3 loop reads CASRLQGRDTQYF. The CDR3, as DNA: TGTGCCAGCCGCTTACAGGGCCGAGATACGCAGTATTTT. V gene TRBV5-4 combines with J gene TRBJ2-3, with a weak D call TRBD1 (6 bases). The CDR3 sequence is 13 residues long. CDR1 and CDR2 (germline): SGHNT, YYREEE (reference sequence).

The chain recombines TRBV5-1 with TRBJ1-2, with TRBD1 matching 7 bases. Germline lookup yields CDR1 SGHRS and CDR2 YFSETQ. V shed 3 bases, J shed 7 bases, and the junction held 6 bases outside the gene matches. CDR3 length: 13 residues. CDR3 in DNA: TGCGCCAGCAGCTCCTTGGACAGGCTTGGCTACACCTTC. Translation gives CASSSLDRLGYTF.

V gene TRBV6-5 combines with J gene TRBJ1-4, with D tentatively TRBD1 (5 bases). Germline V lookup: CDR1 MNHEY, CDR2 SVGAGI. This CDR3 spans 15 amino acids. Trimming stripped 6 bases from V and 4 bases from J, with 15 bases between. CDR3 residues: CASRRDSVLNEKLFF. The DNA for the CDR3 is TGTGCCAGCAGGCGTGACAGTGTACTTAATGAAAAACTGTTTTTT.

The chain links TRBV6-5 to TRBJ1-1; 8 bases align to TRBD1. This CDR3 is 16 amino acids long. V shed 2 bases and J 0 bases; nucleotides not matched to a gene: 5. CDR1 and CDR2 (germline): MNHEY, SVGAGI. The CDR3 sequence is CASSYTGTGLNTEAFF. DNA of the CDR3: TGTGCCAGCAGTTACACCGGGACAGGACTGAACACTGAAGCTTTCTTT.

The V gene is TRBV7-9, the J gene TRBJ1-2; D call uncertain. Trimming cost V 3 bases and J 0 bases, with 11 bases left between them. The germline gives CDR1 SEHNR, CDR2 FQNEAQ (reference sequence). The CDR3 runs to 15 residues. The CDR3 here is CASSFSGGANYGYTF. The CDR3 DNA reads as TGTGCCAGCAGCTTCAGCGGTGGTGCTAACTATGGCTACACCTTC.

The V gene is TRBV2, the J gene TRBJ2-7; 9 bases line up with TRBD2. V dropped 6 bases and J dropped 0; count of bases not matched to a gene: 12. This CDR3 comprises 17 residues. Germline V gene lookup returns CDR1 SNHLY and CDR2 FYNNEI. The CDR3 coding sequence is TGTGCCAGCAGAAGGCTAGCGGGGACTTTCAGCTCCTACGAGCAGTACTTC. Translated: CASRRLAGTFSSYEQYF.

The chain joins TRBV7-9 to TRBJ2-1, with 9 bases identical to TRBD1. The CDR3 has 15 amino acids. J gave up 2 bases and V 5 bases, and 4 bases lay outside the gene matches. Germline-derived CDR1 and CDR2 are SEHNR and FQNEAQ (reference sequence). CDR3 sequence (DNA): TGTGCCAGCAGCATCGGGACAGGGCCCTACAATGAGCAGTTCTTC. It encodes CASSIGTGPYNEQFF.

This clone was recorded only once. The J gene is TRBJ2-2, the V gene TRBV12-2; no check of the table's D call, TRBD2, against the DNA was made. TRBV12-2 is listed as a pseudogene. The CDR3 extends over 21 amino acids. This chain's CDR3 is CASRFCCAMRGGIGNTGELFF. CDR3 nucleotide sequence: TGTGCAAGTCGCTTTTGTTGTGCGATGAGGGGCGGGATAGGGAACACCGGGGAGCTGTTTTTT.